Following are 26 T cell receptor beta chains from one sample sequenced in a study of radiotherapy plus CTLA-4 blockade in lung cancer. The method was immunoSEQ multiplex PCR; TCRdb's version includes in-frame clones alone and lacks a portion of them. The data show fewer than 150,000 clones, about four fifths seen once. Sequenced material: peripheral blood, taken from a patient treated with radiotherapy plus ipilimumab. The receptors originated from a human donor with non-small cell lung cancer who had a partial response to radiotherapy plus ipilimumab.

This chain joins TRBV4-1 and TRBJ1-5; no definite D call. Germline CDR1 and CDR2: MGHRA and YSYEKL. Trimming stripped 1 base from V and 0 bases from J, with 16 bases between. This CDR3 comprises 18 residues. In DNA, the CDR3 is TGCGCCAGCAGCCAAGCCCCTCCGAGACAACATAGCAATCAGCCCCAGCATTTT. This codes for CASSQAPPRQHSNQPQHF.

This chain links TRBV4-2 with TRBJ1-1; 8 bases match TRBD1. Unmatched junction bases numbered 6, after V lost 1 base and J lost 5 bases. Germline assignment: CDR1 LGHNA and CDR2 YNFKEQ. This CDR3 has 15 residues. This CDR3 is CASSQVGQGGTEAFF. The CDR3 region has the DNA TGTGCCAGCAGCCAAGTAGGACAGGGAGGGACTGAAGCTTTCTTT.

In DNA, the CDR3 is TGTGCCAGCAGTGAAGCGCAAATAGGGACAGGATATGCTGAAGCTTTCTTT. Translated: CASSEAQIGTGYAEAFF. The rearrangement links TRBV2 to TRBJ1-1, with TRBD1 identical over 8 bases. Germline V gene data show CDR1 as SNHLY and CDR2 as FYNNEI. V was pared by 0 bases and J by 6 bases, with 12 bases of the junction left unmatched. CDR3 length: 17 amino acids.

The chain joins TRBV5-4 to TRBJ2-7; D is unresolved. Trimming left V 4 bases short and J 5 bases short, with 16 bases between. CDR3 length: 14 amino acids. Germline CDR1 and CDR2: SGHNT and YYREEE (reference sequence). The CDR3 reads CASSPRVGFHEQYF. CDR3 sequence (DNA): TGTGCCAGCAGCCCTAGAGTCGGGTTCCACGAGCAGTACTTC.

The chain joins TRBV2 to TRBJ2-5, with D possibly matching TRBD2 (6 bases). Matching the DNA end better, TRBJ2-7 makes the J call doubtful. The germline V gene encodes CDR1 SNHLY and CDR2 FYNNEI. This CDR3 is built from 16 residues. CDR3 in DNA: TGTGCCAGCAGTGGGGGCCCTGGGCGGGGAGTCTACGAGCAGTACTTC. It codes for CASSGGPGRGVYEQYF.

J is TRBJ1-1 and V is TRBV13; TRBD1 agrees at 7 bases. Germline CDR1 PRHDT, CDR2 FYEKMQ (reference sequence). The length of the CDR3 is 14 residues. V lost 5 bases and J lost 0; bases outside the gene matches: 3. For the CDR3, the DNA is TGTGCCAGCAGCGAGGACAGGCTGAACACTGAAGCTTTCTTT. It translates to CASSEDRLNTEAFF.

This clone was observed a single time. V usage is TRBV10-3 and J usage is TRBJ1-1; D unclear. The CDR3 runs 15 residues. The ends were cut back, 7 bases at V and 1 base at J, with 16 bases in the middle. Germline V lookup: CDR1 ENHRY, CDR2 SYGVKD. The DNA of the CDR3 is TGTGCCATCACGCGAAACTATGACGAGAACACTGAAGCTTTCTTT. Its protein product is CAITRNYDENTEAFF.

V usage is TRBV5-1 and J usage is TRBJ1-2; TRBD1 might be the D (6 bases). Germline V gives CDR1 SGHRS, CDR2 YFSETQ. This CDR3 contains 15 residues. Trimming removed 2 bases at V and 5 bases at J, with 16 bases between. CDR3 residues: CASSFNGGLSYGYTF. Here the CDR3 DNA reads TGCGCCAGCAGCTTTAACGGGGGGCTCAGTTATGGCTACACCTTC.

DNA of the CDR3: TGTGCCAGCAGTTGGGGCCACAATGAGCAGTTCTTC. Translating it yields CASSWGHNEQFF. The chain is built from TRBV28 and TRBJ2-1, with a tentative D call TRBD1 (5 bases). The CDR3 is made up of 12 amino acids. Between the trimmed V and J ends, which lost 4 bases and 5 bases, there was a span of 6 bases. The germline CDR1 and CDR2 sequences are MDHEN and SYDVKM.

The chain employs TRBV28 and TRBJ2-7; TRBD1 matches 7 bases. The CDR3 sequence is 15 residues long. Losses at the gene ends were 2 bases for V and 4 bases for J; bases not matched to a gene: 8. Germline CDR1 and CDR2: MDHEN and SYDVKM. The CDR3 spells CASSLLQGPPYEQYV. CDR3 bases: TGTGCCAGCAGTTTACTACAGGGGCCGCCGTACGAGCAGTACGTC.

This chain joins TRBV5-4 and TRBJ1-2, with TRBD1 matching over 7 bases. The J segment lost 7 bases and the V segment lost 2 bases, leaving 5 bases of the junction unmatched. The CDR3 length is 13 residues. CDR1 and CDR2 from the germline V gene are SGHNT and YYREEE (reference sequence). The CDR3 protein is CASSLGGAGGYTF. In nucleotides, the CDR3 is TGTGCCAGCAGCTTAGGGGGCGCGGGTGGCTACACCTTC.

This chain's CDR3 is CASSLTGAENQPQHF. The CDR3, as DNA: TGTGCCAGCAGCTTGACAGGGGCGGAAAATCAGCCCCAGCATTTT. The chain links TRBV11-2 to TRBJ1-5, with 8 positions matching TRBD1. CDR1 and CDR2 from the germline V gene are SGHAT and FQNNGV. The CDR3 is 15 residues long. V trimming: 3 bases; J trimming: 4 bases; junction bases outside the gene matches: 5.

A remark on this clone: Other DNA sequences from this sample encode an identical CDR3 as well. The chain carries TRBV6-5 and TRBJ1-5, with D perhaps TRBD1 (5 bases). The V gene lost 5 bases and the J gene lost 1 base, with 12 bases spanning the gap. This CDR3 region has 15 residues. From germline, CDR1 is MNHEY and CDR2 SVGAGI. DNA of the CDR3: TGTGCCAGCAGTAGTACAGGATTGAGCAATCAGCCCCAGCATTTT. Translated, it gives CASSSTGLSNQPQHF.

This CDR3 is CSVHSTDSSGNTIYF. The CDR3 coding sequence is TGCAGCGTCCACTCTACGGACAGCTCTGGAAACACCATATATTTT. The V gene is TRBV29-1, the J gene TRBJ1-3, with TRBD1 as a possible D gene (6 bases). Germline V gene sequence: CDR1 SQVTM, CDR2 ANQGSEA. CDR3 length equals 15 residues. Trimming left V 6 bases short and J 0 bases short, with 15 bases between.

The chain links TRBV18 to TRBJ2-5; 10 bases agree with TRBD1. Judging by the DNA end, TRBJ2-7 fits better; the J call may be wrong. The CDR3 covers 15 residues. Looked up from germline, CDR1 is KGHSH and CDR2 is LQKENI. CDR3 protein: CASSPLGQGTYEQYF. The CDR3 DNA is TGTGCCAGCTCACCACTGGGACAGGGGACCTACGAGCAGTACTTC.

The chain is built from TRBV9 and TRBJ1-2; D call uncertain. The CDR3 runs 13 residues. V lost 2 bases, J lost 8 bases, and 13 bases lay in between. Germline CDR1 SGDLS, CDR2 YYNGEE. This CDR3 reads CASSVWSEFGYTF. The CDR3 region has the DNA TGTGCCAGCAGCGTGTGGAGTGAGTTCGGCTACACCTTC.

This clone was counted between two and nine times. This chain connects TRBV5-4 to TRBJ1-3, with TRBD1 matching 7 bases. The germline CDR1 and CDR2 sequences are SGHNT and YYREEE (reference sequence). V dropped 4 bases and J dropped 0; count of bases not matched to a gene: 7. The CDR3 has 16 amino acids. The CDR3 DNA is TGTGCCAGCAGCCAAGGGACAGCCAACTCTGGAAACACCATATATTTT. The encoded protein is CASSQGTANSGNTIYF.

The gene calls are TRBV19 and TRBJ1-5; possibly TRBD1 for D (5 bases). Trimming pared 5 bases from V and 5 bases from J, leaving 10 bases between. The CDR3 is made up of 13 amino acids. Germline values: CDR1 LNHDA, CDR2 SQIVND (reference sequence). Here the CDR3 DNA reads TGTGCCAGTAGTCCCCTAGGGGATCAGCCCCAGCATTTT. Encoded protein: CASSPLGDQPQHF. The variable domain in full, completed from reference TRBV19 and TRBJ1-5, reads DGGITQSPKYLFRKEGQNVTLSCEQNLNHDAMYWYRQDPGQGLRLIYYSQIVNDFQKGDIAEGYSVSREKKESFPLTVTSAQKNPTAFYLCASSPLGDQPQHFGDGTRLSIL.

The J gene is TRBJ2-3, the V gene TRBV27, with 8 positions matching TRBD2. V was clipped by 6 bases and J by 4 bases; unmatched bases: 12. Germline assignment: CDR1 MNHEY and CDR2 SMNVEV (reference sequence). CDR3 length: 16 residues. CDR3 nucleotide sequence: TGTGCCAGCAGCCGCTTTGTGGCGGGAGGACCAGATACGCAGTATTTT. Translation gives CASSRFVAGGPDTQYF.

The table lists this clone with many counts. The chain combines TRBV30 with TRBJ1-4; D uncertain. Trimming shortened V by 0 bases and J by 8 bases, and 4 bases separated the two germline ends. CDR1 and CDR2 from the germline V gene are GTSNPN and SVGIG (reference sequence). CDR3 size: 11 residues. The CDR3 DNA reads as TGTGCCTGGAGTGTACGGGAAAAACTGTTTTTT. Amino acid sequence: CAWSVREKLFF. Full variable domain (remainder filled in from reference TRBV30 and TRBJ1-4): SQTIHQWPATLVQPVGSPLSLECTVEGTSNPNLYWYRQAAGRGLQLLFYSVGIGQISSEVPQNLSASRPQDRQFILSSKKLLLSDSGFYLCAWSVREKLFFGSGTQLSVL.

This clone was counted only a few times. The V gene is TRBV4-2, the J gene TRBJ2-1; TRBD2 agrees at 11 bases. From germline, CDR1 is LGHNA and CDR2 YNFKEQ. The V segment lost 4 bases and the J segment 7 bases; nucleotides outside the gene matches: 12. The CDR3 runs 17 residues. This chain's CDR3 is CASSPVSLLAGGNEQFF. The CDR3 coding sequence is TGTGCCAGCAGCCCGGTTTCGCTGCTAGCGGGAGGAAATGAGCAGTTCTTC.

This clone was observed a few times. The chain couples TRBV27 to TRBJ2-5; D gene unclear. The CDR3 has 14 amino acids. Germline assignment: CDR1 MNHEY and CDR2 SMNVEV (reference sequence). V lost 5 bases and J lost 5, with 15 bases in between. For the CDR3, the DNA is TGTGCCAGCAGTCCAAGACTGCTCCCGGAGACCCAGTACTTC. This sequence encodes CASSPRLLPETQYF.

The chain combines TRBV11-1 with TRBJ2-1, with 13 positions matching TRBD2. This CDR3 is built from 13 residues. Germline V gene lookup returns CDR1 SGHAT and CDR2 FQDESV (reference sequence). The V and J ends lost 4 bases and 15 bases, in that order; junction bases with no gene match: 6. The CDR3 DNA reads as TGTGCCAGCAGCTCAGGGACTAGCGGGACTTTGTTCTTC. Its protein is CASSSGTSGTLFF.

The rearrangement joins TRBV4-1 to TRBJ2-2; D unresolved. Germline V gene data show CDR1 as MGHRA and CDR2 as YSYEKL. The CDR3 runs 15 residues. With 0 bases removed from V and 7 bases from J, the gap between germline ends came to 12 bases. The CDR3 here is CASSQEGLLGGELFF. CDR3 bases: TGCGCCAGCAGCCAAGAGGGCCTACTTGGCGGGGAGCTGTTTTTT.

This clone occurred once. This rearrangement joins TRBV29-1 to TRBJ1-5; no clear D. Trimming took 4 bases from V and 3 from J, leaving 7 bases between them. CDR3 length equals 12 residues. The germline gives CDR1 SQVTM, CDR2 ANQGSEA. DNA for the CDR3: TGCAGCGTTGTTTCTAACAATCAGCCCCAGCATTTT. Amino acids: CSVVSNNQPQHF. Full variable domain (missing parts from reference TRBV29-1 and TRBJ1-5): SAVISQKPSRDICQRGTSLTIQCQVDSQVTMMFWYRQQPGQSLTLIATANQGSEATYESGFVIDKFPISRPNLTFSTLTVSNMSPEDSSIYLCSVVSNNQPQHFGDGTRLSIL.

This chain joins TRBV28 and TRBJ2-2, with D tentatively TRBD1 (6 bases). The CDR3 spans 16 residues. Germline-derived CDR1 and CDR2 are MDHEN and SYDVKM. Trimming pared 1 base from V and 4 bases from J, leaving 13 bases between. The CDR3, as DNA: TGTGCCAGCAGTTTATCGCAGGGGTTTGGCACCGGGGAGCTGTTTTTT. This gives the protein CASSLSQGFGTGELFF.